Reported below is one T cell receptor (beta chain). In the study's own analysis: Using reference gene primer amplification, nucleated cell counts were estimated. Using immunoSEQ multiplex PCR, the repertoire was profiled, and TCRdb retains in-frame clones only, with some absent. V and J calls and clone size come straight from that table; D and trimming were deduced from the DNA. The repertoire holds more than 200,000 clones, around 82% seen once, with 4.4% in the top ten. Trimming removed 6 bases from V and 9 bases from J; junction bases left unmatched: 5. CDR3 length equals 13 residues. The source of the sample is a study of blood T cell repertoires in COVID-19. Study-wide background: Sources were T cells, B-cell-depleted T cells, or PBMCs; the material itself was cDNA or gDNA.

The sequence was obtained from a man aged 45-65 years with active or convalescent COVID-19. The gene calls are TRBV12-3 or TRBV12-4 and TRBJ1-5; 10 bases are shared with TRBD1. Specimen: peripheral blood. The DNA of the CDR3 is TGTGCCAGCAGGACAGGGGGCGCGGGGCCCCAGCATTTT. Translating gives CASRTGGAGPQHF.